Ten or more counts support the clone carrying this T cell receptor (beta chain). Its matching antigen is unknown. These data belong to a study of T-cell reconstitution after alpha-beta-depleted transplantation in children. Study-wide results and caveats: Approximately two months post-transplant, alpha-beta T cells reportedly originated from several hundred expanded graft clones. TCRbeta diversity was high at day 60 in some patients (a result of surviving recipient T cells and thymic progenitors). T cells produced anew were the main source of T-cell counts and diversity one year after transplant.

Library preparation (for TCRbeta) was performed with unique molecular identifiers. TCRdb reanalysed the PCR reads using MiXCR and keeps one entry per CDR3 protein. The sample has hundreds of thousands of distinct CDR3 sequences; 10% to 13% are singletons. J lost 0 bases, V lost 1 base, and 2 bases had no gene match. CDR3 length: 15 amino acids. Germline V lookup: CDR1 SQVTM, CDR2 ANQGSEA. This chain uses TRBV29-1 with TRBJ2-3; TRBD2 agrees at 9 bases. This TCR was sampled from a child aged 2 to 10 with inherited bone marrow failure, due to receive a stem cell transplant. Specimen: PBMCs, collected before TCRalphabeta/CD19-depleted stem cell transplant. This CDR3 is CSVEGLAESTDTQYF. Here the CDR3 DNA reads TGCAGCGTTGAAGGACTAGCGGAGAGCACAGATACGCAGTATTTT.